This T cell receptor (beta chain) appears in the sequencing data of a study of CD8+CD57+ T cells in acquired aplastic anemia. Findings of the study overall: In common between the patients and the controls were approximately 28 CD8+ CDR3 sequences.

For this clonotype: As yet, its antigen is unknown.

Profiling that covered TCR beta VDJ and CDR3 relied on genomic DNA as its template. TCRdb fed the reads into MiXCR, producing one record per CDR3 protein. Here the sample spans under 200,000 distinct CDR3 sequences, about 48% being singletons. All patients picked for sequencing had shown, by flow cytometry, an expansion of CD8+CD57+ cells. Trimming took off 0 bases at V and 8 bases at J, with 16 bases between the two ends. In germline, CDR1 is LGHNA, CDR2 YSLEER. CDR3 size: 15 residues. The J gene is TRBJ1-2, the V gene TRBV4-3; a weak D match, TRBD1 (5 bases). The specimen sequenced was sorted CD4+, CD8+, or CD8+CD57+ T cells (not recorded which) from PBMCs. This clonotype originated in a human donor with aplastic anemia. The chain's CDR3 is CASSQERQGPGGYTF. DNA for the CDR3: TGCGCCAGCAGCCAAGAACGGCAGGGCCCGGGCGGCTACACCTTC.